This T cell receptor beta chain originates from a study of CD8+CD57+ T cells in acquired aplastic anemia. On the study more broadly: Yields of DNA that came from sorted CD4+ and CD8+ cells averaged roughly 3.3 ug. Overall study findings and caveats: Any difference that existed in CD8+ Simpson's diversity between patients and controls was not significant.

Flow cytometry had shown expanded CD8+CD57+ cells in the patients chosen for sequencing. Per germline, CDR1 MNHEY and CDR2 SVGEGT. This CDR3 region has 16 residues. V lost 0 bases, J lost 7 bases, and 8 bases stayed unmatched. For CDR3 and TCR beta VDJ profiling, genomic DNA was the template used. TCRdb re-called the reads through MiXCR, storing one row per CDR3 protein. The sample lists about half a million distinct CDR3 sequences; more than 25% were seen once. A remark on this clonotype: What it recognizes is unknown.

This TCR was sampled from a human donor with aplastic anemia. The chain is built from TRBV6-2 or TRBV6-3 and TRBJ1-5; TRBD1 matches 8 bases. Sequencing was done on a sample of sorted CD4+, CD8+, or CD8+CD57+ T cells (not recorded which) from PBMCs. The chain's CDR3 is CASSYSSRGQGQPQHF. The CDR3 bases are TGTGCCAGCAGTTACTCAAGCAGGGGGCAGGGCCAGCCCCAGCATTTT.